Sequencing of this T cell receptor beta chain was carried out in a study of cytomegalovirus exposure and HLA in healthy donors. This CDR3 region has 16 residues. Germline CDR1 reads SEHNR; CDR2 reads FQNEAQ (reference sequence). 13 Jbeta primers and 60 Vbeta primers were used for the PCR. Using immunoSEQ multiplex PCR, the repertoire was profiled, and TCRdb retains in-frame clones only, with some absent. Among around 200,000 clones listed, 75% to 90% were seen once. About this clone: Antigen specificity is unknown.

Whole-study results and caveats: The authors later found TCR association rates varying by HLA locus, with DRB1 most and HLA-C fewest. Segments of the TCR beta V type were, in most cases, productive about 87% or about 30% of the time in an earlier analysis. Researchers counted around 150 TCR beta chains as cytomegalovirus-associated.

The sample consisted of PBMCs. This chain uses TRBV7-9 with TRBJ1-1; D is unclear. The receptor was isolated from a woman aged 30 to 39 in good health and CMV-seronegative. The DNA of the CDR3 is TGTGCTCAGCGAGGGAAAGAGGTGGAGCGCAACACTGAAGCTTTCTTT. Amino acid sequence: CAQRGKEVERNTEAFF.